The 7 T cell receptor beta chains presented below share a single source sample, sequenced in a study of T cell repertoires in cytomegalovirus infection. No antigens are known for them. TCRdb itself ran the reads through MiXCR, one entry per CDR3 protein. The data contain about 130,000 distinct CDR3 sequences, 30% to 40% of them singletons. Sequenced here: CD8+ T cells from cultured PBMCs, sampled from culture after CMV antigen stimulation. The receptors were gathered from a human donor in good health (CMV status not recorded). Some clones in this sample may be carry-over from other donors' samples.

This clonotype was recorded a few times. The chain links TRBV11-2 to TRBJ2-5; D perhaps matches TRBD2 (7 bases). V was clipped by 4 bases and J by 5 bases, with 14 bases between them. In germline, CDR1 is SGHAT, CDR2 FQNNGV. There are 14 residues in the CDR3. In DNA form, the CDR3 reads TGTGCCAGCAGCTGGGGGGGCTTAGAGGAGACCCAGTACTTC. Translated, it gives CASSWGGLEETQYF.

At least ten counts were recorded for this clonotype. The chain combines TRBV5-4 with TRBJ2-5; tentative D call: TRBD1 (6 bases). The CDR3 contains 12 residues. The V and J ends lost 7 bases and 4 bases respectively, with 11 bases between them. Germline-derived CDR1 and CDR2 are SGHNT and YYREEE (reference sequence). The CDR3 DNA reads as TGTGCCAGCCACAGGGCCGCAGAGACCCAGTACTTC. Amino acid sequence: CASHRAAETQYF.

This rearrangement joins TRBV19 to TRBJ2-3; TRBD2 is a possible D gene (6 bases). CDR3 length equals 15 residues. The germline V and J ends were trimmed by 2 bases and 2 bases, with 11 bases remaining between them. Germline assignment: CDR1 LNHDA and CDR2 SQIVND (reference sequence). The CDR3 coding sequence is TGTGCCAGTAGTATAATCGGGAGCTCCACAGATACGCAGTATTTT. Its translation: CASSIIGSSTDTQYF.

The chain employs TRBV24-1 and TRBJ1-1; 12 nucleotides match TRBD1. CDR1 KGHDR and CDR2 SFDVKD come from the germline V gene. This CDR3 contains 20 residues. The V gene end was trimmed by 2 bases and the J gene end by 0 bases; junction bases not matched to a gene: 12. The CDR3 region has the DNA TGTGCCACCAGTGATTGCCGGGACAGGGGGCGATGTACCATGAACACTGAAGCTTTCTTT. Translation: CATSDCRDRGRCTMNTEAFF.

This clonotype was detected many times. The gene calls are TRBV6-5 and TRBJ1-4; D gene uncertain. This CDR3 has 15 amino acids. CDR1 is MNHEY, CDR2 SVGAGI, per germline. V lost 0 bases and J 4 bases, leaving 9 bases between the germline ends. CDR3 in amino acids: CASSYSSLFNEKLFF. The CDR3 DNA is TGTGCCAGCAGTTACTCCAGTTTATTTAATGAAAAACTGTTTTTT.

Turning to this clonotype: Likely a read error: the CDR3 ends without its conserved phenylalanine or tryptophan. Because the CDR3's place on the DNA is in doubt, the DNA is left out and the CDR3 is given as listed by TCRdb. This chain connects TRBV6-8 to TRBJ1-5. With termini counted, the CDR3 has 15 amino acids. Germline V gives CDR1 MNHGY, CDR2 SAAAGT. The CDR3 loop reads CASSSQGASNQPQPC.

This clonotype has a handful of counts. This rearrangement joins TRBV20-1 to TRBJ2-5; possibly TRBD2 for D (6 bases). Germline V CDR1 and CDR2: DFQATT, SNEGSKA (reference sequence). Trimming took 1 base from V and 0 from J, leaving 12 bases between them. The length of the CDR3 is 15 residues. The CDR3 loop is CSARVGGRDQETQYF. For the CDR3, the DNA is TGCAGTGCTAGAGTGGGGGGAAGGGACCAAGAGACCCAGTACTTC.